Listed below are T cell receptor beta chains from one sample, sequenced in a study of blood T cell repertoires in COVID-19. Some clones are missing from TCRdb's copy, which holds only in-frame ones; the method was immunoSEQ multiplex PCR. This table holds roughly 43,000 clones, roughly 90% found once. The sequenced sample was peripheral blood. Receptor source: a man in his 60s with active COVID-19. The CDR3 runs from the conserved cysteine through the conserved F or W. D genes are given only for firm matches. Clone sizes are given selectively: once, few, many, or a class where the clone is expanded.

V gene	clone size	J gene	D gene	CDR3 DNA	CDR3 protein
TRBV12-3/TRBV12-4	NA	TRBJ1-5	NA	TGTGCCAGCAGTTTGGGAGCGGGCCAGCCCCAGCATTTT	CASSLGAGQPQHF
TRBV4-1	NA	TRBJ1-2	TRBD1	TGCGCCAGCAGCCGGGACAGGGGGAACTATGGCTACACCTTC	CASSRDRGNYGYTF
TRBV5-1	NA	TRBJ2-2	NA	TGCGCCAGCAGCTTGGCGGATGGACTGCCACCTCCCGGGGAGCTGTTTTTT	CASSLADGLPPPGELFF
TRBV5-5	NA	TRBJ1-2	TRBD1	TGTGCCAGCAGCTTGGGACAGGGCAGCTATGGCTACACCTTC	CASSLGQGSYGYTF
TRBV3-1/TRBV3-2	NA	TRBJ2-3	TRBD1	TGTGCCAGCAACCGTCAGGGGGCCACAGATACGCAGTATTTT	CASNRQGATDTQYF
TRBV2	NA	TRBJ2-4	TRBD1	TGTGCCAGCAGGGGACAGTGGGCCGGGGAAAACATTCAGTACTTC	CASRGQWAGENIQYF
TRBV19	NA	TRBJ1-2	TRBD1	TGTGCCAGTAGTACCGTAGGGACAGCTCCTAACTATGGCTACACCTTC	CASSTVGTAPNYGYTF
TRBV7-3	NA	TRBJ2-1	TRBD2	TGTGCCAGCAGCCGACTAGCGGGAAACAACAATGAGCAGTTCTTC	CASSRLAGNNNEQFF
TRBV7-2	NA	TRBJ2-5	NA	TGTGCCAGCAGCTTATCCCGGGGAGAGACCCAGTACTTC	CASSLSRGETQYF
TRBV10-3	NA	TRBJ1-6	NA	TGTGCCATCAGTTCAGGGGCGAGCTCCTATAATTCACCCCTCCACTTT	CAISSGASSYNSPLHF
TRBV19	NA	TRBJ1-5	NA	TGTGCCAGTAGTATGAGACAGTTGCGGCAGCCCCAGCATTTT	CASSMRQLRQPQHF
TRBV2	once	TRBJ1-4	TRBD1	TGTGCCAGCGGTTTACCGGGACAGGTCACGGAAAAACTGTTTTTT	CASGLPGQVTEKLFF
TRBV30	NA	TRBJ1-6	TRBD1	TGTGCCTTGGGGGCCGGGACAGGGAGCTCCTATAATTCACCCCTCCACTTT	CALGAGTGSSYNSPLHF
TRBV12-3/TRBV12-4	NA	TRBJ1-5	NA	TGTGCCAGCAGCAAGGACAGAAATCAGCCCCAGCATTTT	CASSKDRNQPQHF
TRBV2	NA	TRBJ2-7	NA	TGTGCCAGCAGTGTGGATCCGCAGGGCACCTACGAGCAGTACTTC	CASSVDPQGTYEQYF
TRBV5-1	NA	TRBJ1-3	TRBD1	TGCGCCAGCAGCCCCACGACAGGGTTGGAAAACACCATATATTTT	CASSPTTGLENTIYF
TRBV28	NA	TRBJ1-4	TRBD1	TGTGCCAGCAGTTTACATGGACAGGGGTTAGGTGAAAAACTGTTTTTT	CASSLHGQGLGEKLFF